This T cell receptor (beta chain) was recorded in a study of cytomegalovirus exposure and HLA in healthy donors. General study results and limits: Segments of the TCR beta V type were, in most cases, productive about 87% or about 30% of the time in an earlier analysis. It was only CMV serostatus that was available as immune exposure information. Most subjects' HLA-A and HLA-B alleles were reportedly predicted from TCR beta sequences.

Germline V lookup: CDR1 SGHTA, CDR2 FQGNSA. V dropped 5 bases and J dropped 2; count of bases not matched to a gene: 4. CDR3 length: 16 residues. Details on this clone: The antigen remains undetermined.

In nominal health when sampled, donors likely had unrecorded immune exposures nonetheless. PCR employed 60 Vbeta and 13 Jbeta primers. Only in-frame clones appear in the TCRdb table, and some are missing; sequencing was by immunoSEQ multiplex PCR. The table records 110,000 to 150,000 clones, over 60% of them present only once. The receptor comes from a middle-aged man in good health and CMV-seronegative. The sequencing sample was made of PBMCs. The chain has TRBV7-2 and TRBJ2-5; 14 nucleotides line up with TRBD2. In DNA, the CDR3 is TGTGCCAGCAGCCTGACTAGCGGGAGGGGGCAAGAGACCCAGTACTTC. This codes for CASSLTSGRGQETQYF.